These T cell receptor beta chains were read from a single sample in a study of T cell repertoires in cytomegalovirus infection. Their antigen targets remain unknown. TCRdb itself ran the reads through MiXCR, one entry per CDR3 protein. This table holds 310,000 or so distinct CDR3 sequences, 20% to 30% found once. The material sequenced was cultured PBMCs, taken from culture after CMV antigen stimulation. The receptors were sampled from a human donor in good health (CMV status not recorded). Some clones in this sample may be carry-over from other donors' samples. The CDR3 runs from the conserved cysteine through the conserved F or W. Fields, in order: clone size, V gene, J gene, D gene, CDR3 protein, CDR3 DNA. A D gene is named only where the DNA matches it firmly. Clone size is shown for a subset of rows, as once, few, many or a class of expanded clone.

clone size: .
V gene: TRBV6-5
J gene: TRBJ1-6
D gene: .
CDR3 protein: CASSYRQWNSPLHF
CDR3 DNA: TGTGCCAGCAGTTATAGGCAATGGAATTCACCCCTCCACTTT

clone size: many
V gene: TRBV7-2
J gene: TRBJ1-2
D gene: .
CDR3 protein: CASSRYLTANYGYTF
CDR3 DNA: TGTGCCAGCAGCCGTTACCTCACAGCCAACTATGGCTACACCTTC

clone size: few
V gene: TRBV27
J gene: TRBJ2-1
D gene: TRBD2
CDR3 protein: CASSFRTSGINEQFF
CDR3 DNA: TGTGCCAGCAGTTTTAGAACTAGCGGGATCAATGAGCAGTTCTTC

clone size: many
V gene: TRBV4-2
J gene: TRBJ2-7
D gene: .
CDR3 protein: CASSQDSYEQYF
CDR3 DNA: TGTGCCAGCAGCCAAGACAGCTACGAGCAGTACTTC

clone size: few
V gene: TRBV20-1
J gene: TRBJ2-7
D gene: TRBD2
CDR3 protein: CSATSGGPSYEQYF
CDR3 DNA: TGCAGTGCTACCAGCGGGGGTCCCTCCTACGAGCAGTACTTC

clone size: .
V gene: TRBV6-2/TRBV6-3
J gene: TRBJ2-7
D gene: .
CDR3 protein: CASLTSSYEQYF
CDR3 DNA: TGTGCCAGCCTAACCTCCAGCTACGAGCAGTACTTC

clone size: .
V gene: TRBV4-1
J gene: TRBJ1-2
D gene: .
CDR3 protein: CASSQDYSLWGYTF
CDR3 DNA: TGCGCCAGCAGCCAAGATTACTCTCTATGGGGCTACACCTTC

clone size: .
V gene: TRBV3-1
J gene: TRBJ1-2
D gene: .
CDR3 protein: CASSQDLRNGYTF
CDR3 DNA: TGTGCCAGCAGCCAAGATCTCAGAAATGGCTACACCTTC

clone size: few
V gene: TRBV5-1
J gene: TRBJ2-1
D gene: TRBD2
CDR3 protein: CASSLGTSGLMGQFF
CDR3 DNA: TGCGCCAGCAGCTTGGGGACTAGCGGGTTGATGGGGCAGTTCTTC

clone size: .
V gene: TRBV10-3
J gene: TRBJ2-2
D gene: .
CDR3 protein: CAISAPKDRGLAANTGELFF
CDR3 DNA: TGTGCCATCAGTGCCCCGAAGGACAGGGGACTAGCAGCGAACACCGGGGAGCTGTTTTTT

clone size: many
V gene: TRBV7-9
J gene: TRBJ2-1
D gene: .
CDR3 protein: CASSLVAGPYNEQFF
CDR3 DNA: TGTGCCAGCAGCTTAGTTGCAGGGCCCTACAATGAGCAGTTCTTC

clone size: few
V gene: TRBV25-1
J gene: TRBJ1-1
D gene: TRBD1
CDR3 protein: CASSGRQGAEAFF
CDR3 DNA: TGTGCCAGCAGTGGCAGACAGGGTGCTGAAGCTTTCTTT

clone size: .
V gene: TRBV4-1
J gene: TRBJ2-5
D gene: TRBD1
CDR3 protein: CASSQDAGQGAETQYF
CDR3 DNA: TGCGCCAGCAGCCAAGACGCCGGACAGGGGGCAGAGACCCAGTACTTC

clone size: few
V gene: TRBV6-2/TRBV6-3
J gene: TRBJ2-3
D gene: TRBD2
CDR3 protein: CASSYVLASGSEDTQYF
CDR3 DNA: TGTGCCAGCAGTTACGTTTTAGCTAGCGGGAGTGAAGATACGCAGTATTTT

clone size: .
V gene: TRBV6-6
J gene: TRBJ2-3
D gene: TRBD2
CDR3 protein: CASSWGGERVKSDTQYF
CDR3 DNA: TGTGCCAGCAGTTGGGGGGGGGAGCGGGTGAAATCAGATACGCAGTATTTT

clone size: .
V gene: TRBV29-1
J gene: TRBJ2-3
D gene: TRBD2
CDR3 protein: CSASGLAGSDTQYF
CDR3 DNA: TGCAGCGCCTCGGGACTAGCGGGATCAGATACGCAGTATTTT

clone size: .
V gene: TRBV13
J gene: TRBJ2-5
D gene: TRBD2
CDR3 protein: CASSFKAGGIETQYF
CDR3 DNA: TGTGCCAGCAGCTTTAAGGCGGGAGGGATCGAGACCCAGTACTTC

clone size: .
V gene: TRBV12-3/TRBV12-4
J gene: TRBJ1-1
D gene: TRBD1
CDR3 protein: CASSGQGANTEAFF
CDR3 DNA: TGTGCCAGCAGTGGACAGGGCGCCAACACTGAAGCTTTCTTT

clone size: few
V gene: TRBV7-2
J gene: TRBJ1-5
D gene: TRBD1
CDR3 protein: CASSLQGARDQPQHF
CDR3 DNA: TGTGCCAGCAGCCTCCAGGGGGCTCGTGATCAGCCCCAGCATTTT

clone size: .
V gene: TRBV2
J gene: TRBJ2-5
D gene: TRBD2
CDR3 protein: CASRAGLAGEGETQYF
CDR3 DNA: TGTGCCAGCAGGGCTGGACTAGCGGGAGAGGGAGAGACCCAGTACTTC

clone size: many
V gene: TRBV11-2
J gene: TRBJ2-1
D gene: TRBD2
CDR3 protein: CASSLGTTSQDEQFF
CDR3 DNA: TGTGCCAGCAGCCTCGGGACTACCTCTCAGGATGAGCAGTTCTTC

clone size: .
V gene: TRBV18
J gene: TRBJ2-3
D gene: .
CDR3 protein: CASSPLELEINTQYF
CDR3 DNA: TGTGCCAGCTCACCTCTAGAGCTCGAGATCAATACGCAGTATTTT

clone size: .
V gene: TRBV18
J gene: TRBJ1-5
D gene: .
CDR3 protein: CASQASDNQPQHF
CDR3 DNA: TGTGCCAGCCAGGCTTCTGACAATCAGCCCCAGCATTTT

clone size: .
V gene: TRBV29-1
J gene: TRBJ1-3
D gene: .
CDR3 protein: CSVEGRHSGNTIYF
CDR3 DNA: TGCAGCGTAGAGGGACGGCACTCTGGAAACACCATATATTTT

clone size: many
V gene: TRBV7-2
J gene: TRBJ2-1
D gene: TRBD2
CDR3 protein: CASSRDITSGGNEQFF
CDR3 DNA: TGTGCCAGCAGTCGCGATATTACTAGCGGGGGGAATGAGCAGTTCTTC

clone size: .
V gene: TRBV11-2
J gene: TRBJ2-1
D gene: .
CDR3 protein: CASRPTGLIIESSYNEQFF
CDR3 DNA: TGTGCCAGCAGGCCGACGGGACTTATAATTGAGAGCTCCTACAATGAGCAGTTCTTC

clone size: .
V gene: TRBV7-2
J gene: TRBJ2-2
D gene: TRBD2
CDR3 protein: CASTQRGNTGELFF
CDR3 DNA: TGTGCCAGCACCCAGCGGGGCAACACCGGGGAGCTGTTTTTT

clone size: few
V gene: TRBV14
J gene: TRBJ1-1
D gene: .
CDR3 protein: CASSPENVFTEAFF
CDR3 DNA: TGTGCCAGCAGCCCCGAAAACGTATTTACTGAAGCTTTCTTT

clone size: .
V gene: TRBV7-6
J gene: TRBJ2-5
D gene: TRBD2
CDR3 protein: CATAGVGETQYF
CDR3 DNA: TGTGCTACGGCGGGAGTTGGGGAGACCCAGTACTTC